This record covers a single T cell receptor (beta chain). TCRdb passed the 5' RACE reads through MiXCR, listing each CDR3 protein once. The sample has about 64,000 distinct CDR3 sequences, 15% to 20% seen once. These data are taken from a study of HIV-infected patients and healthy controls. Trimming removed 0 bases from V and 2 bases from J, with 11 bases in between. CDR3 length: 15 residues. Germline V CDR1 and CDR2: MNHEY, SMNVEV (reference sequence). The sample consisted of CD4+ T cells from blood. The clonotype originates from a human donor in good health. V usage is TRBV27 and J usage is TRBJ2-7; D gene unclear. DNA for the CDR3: TGTGCCAGCAGTTTATCGTTAGGGAACACCTACGAGCAGTACTTC. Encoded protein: CASSLSLGNTYEQYF.